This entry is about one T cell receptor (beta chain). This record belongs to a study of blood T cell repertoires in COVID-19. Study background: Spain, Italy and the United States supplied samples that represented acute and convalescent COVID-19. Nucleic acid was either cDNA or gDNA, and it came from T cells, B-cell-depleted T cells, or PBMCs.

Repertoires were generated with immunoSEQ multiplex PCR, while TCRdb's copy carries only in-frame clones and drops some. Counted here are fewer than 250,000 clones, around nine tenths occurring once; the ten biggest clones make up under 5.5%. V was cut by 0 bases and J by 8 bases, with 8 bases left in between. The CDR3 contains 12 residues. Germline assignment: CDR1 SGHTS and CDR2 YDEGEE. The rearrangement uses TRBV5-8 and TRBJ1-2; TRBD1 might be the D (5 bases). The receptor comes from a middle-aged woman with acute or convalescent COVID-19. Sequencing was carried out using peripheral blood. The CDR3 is CASSLVGAGYTF. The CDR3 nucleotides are TGTGCCAGCAGCTTGGTTGGGGCGGGCTACACCTTC.